These T cell receptor beta chains were read from a single sample in a study of cytomegalovirus exposure and HLA in healthy donors. Sequenced by immunoSEQ multiplex PCR; TCRdb stores in-frame clones only, minus some. The specimen's table records around 210,000 clones. Sequenced material: PBMCs. These receptors were obtained from a woman aged 25 to 45 in good health and CMV-seropositive. Both conserved end residues are part of each CDR3.

TRBV9 | CASSAEVNTEAFF
TRBV7-9 | CASSLWAEPAEAFF
TRBV4-3 | CASSQKSRTASTDTQYF
TRBV9 | CASSVGLARTFYEQYF
TRBV7-9 | CASSELAFSYEQYF
TRBV30 | CAWSVRGTSINEQFF
TRBV28 | CASSASGSTTGF
TRBV5-1 | CASSSTGDGTDTQYF
TRBV30 | CAWSWEAAAFF
TRBV29-1 | CSADSTGTGGDYGYTF
TRBV6-5 | CASSYSFAGNTEAFF
TRBV6-5 | CASGLAGQGTLGAFF
TRBV7-8 | CASSLDRGPPSQFF
TRBV29-1 | CSIEGDSSANGYTF
TRBV18 | CASSPLGLQNTGELFF
TRBV27 | CASSPSYRGFNQPQHF
TRBV2 | CASSLQGGSYNEQFF
TRBV6-1 | CASWQDSYNEQFF
TRBV18 | CASSPQVAGQNTGELFF
TRBV7-9 | CASTKRGPVETQYF
TRBV10-3 | CATEHTREGPRQFF
TRBV4-2 | CASSQRTGGEVGSPLHF
TRBV19 | CASSMGGLAGQETQYF
TRBV19 | CASSSDGRNGYTF
TRBV5-1 | CASSVTGPSYGYTF
TRBV30 | CAWALHGTGEIYGYTF
TRBV28 | CASTGGQVRVEQYF
TRBV25-1 | CASSPSLGVPDTQYF
TRBV2 | CASRTGTDSPLHF
TRBV11-2 | CASSPDRYQMNTEAFF
TRBV7-9 | CASSLVSGEKLFF
TRBV7-8 | CASSPERGREKLFF
TRBV6-5 | CASSYRTSGTDTQYF
TRBV7-8 | CASSPGQLNYGYTF
TRBV30 | CACPRTGLGELFF
TRBV2 | CASSDPGSQQGYTF
TRBV28 | CASSPFSGNTIYF
TRBV25-1 | CASSEYSGGNEQFF
TRBV4-2 | CASGPTVGRLAGEETQYF
TRBV6-4 | CASSYSADQPQHF
TRBV7-9 | CASSLVVGNRVLNQPQHF
TRBV5-1 | CASSSAHAGGPGAETQYF
TRBV5-5 | CASSLTGTEAFF
TRBV18 | CASSPPIGQGIEAFF
TRBV10-2 | CASSEQSGNTIYF
TRBV27 | CASSFSRSTEAFF
TRBV7-8 | CASSFRQALAVSPLHF
TRBV6-1 | CASLHSGGSNEQYF
TRBV4-1 | CASSPMTEVMNTEAFF
TRBV20-1 | CSAPKRETQYF
TRBV7-2 | CASSRIAGEDTQYF
TRBV5-4 | CASSSDKGLAGVTGELFF
TRBV5-4 | CASSRTGLREKLFF
TRBV7-2 | CASSSWGRQGATNEKLFF
TRBV25-1 | CASSKNDRLEQYF